The present entry profiles one T cell receptor beta chain with its context. The identical CDR3 is also encoded by other nucleotide sequences in the sample. This sample is part of a study of shared clonotypes between healthy human individuals. This CDR3 region has 15 residues. Per germline, CDR1 SGHRS and CDR2 YFSETQ. Trimming removed 1 base at V and 0 bases at J, with 8 bases between. Clones were sequenced by immunoSEQ multiplex PCR, and TCRdb holds only the in-frame ones, with some missing. The sample includes fewer than 550,000 clones, nearly 80% of them seen just once. Sequences were obtained from PBMCs. V usage is TRBV5-1 and J usage is TRBJ1-3; D is perhaps TRBD1 (6 bases). The TCR was taken from a woman in her 40s in good health. Some clones in this sample may be carry-over from other donors' samples. CDR3 amino acids: CASSLTGTSGNTIYF. CDR3 coding DNA: TGCGCCAGCAGCTTGACAGGGACCTCTGGAAACACCATATATTTT.